This TCR beta chain was recovered during a study of shared clonotypes between healthy human individuals. Samples underwent the assay at deep level. Profiling relied on immunoSEQ multiplex PCR, and the TCRdb table lists in-frame clones only, not all of them. The sample lists roughly 500,000 clones; about 76% were seen once. The V end lost 5 bases, the J end lost 7 bases, and 9 bases lay between the germline ends. Germline CDR1 is MNHNS and CDR2 is SASEGT. The CDR3 length is 13 residues. This clone has only a few counts. Sample: PBMCs. The chain recombines TRBV6-1 with TRBJ1-6; D is unresolved. This TCR was sampled from a woman aged 35 to 49 in good health. Some clones in this sample may be carry-over from other donors' samples. The CDR3 region is CASSNGENSPLHF. DNA for the CDR3: TGTGCCAGCAGTAACGGAGAAAATTCACCCCTCCACTTT.